This record concerns one T cell receptor beta chain sequence. This entry is derived from a study of blood T cell repertoires in COVID-19. The table came from immunoSEQ multiplex PCR; TCRdb's copy has only in-frame clones and leaves some out. The sample has about 38,000 clones, approximately 93% seen once. Germline CDR1 reads SGDLS; CDR2 reads YYNGEE. The CDR3 is made up of 14 amino acids. V lost 4 bases and J 8 bases, leaving 15 bases between the germline ends. This TCR was recovered from a human donor with active COVID-19. The donor label of this sample is uncertain. The chain joins TRBV9 to TRBJ1-4; D might be TRBD1 (6 bases). The specimen was peripheral blood. As DNA, the CDR3 is TGTGCCAGCAGCTCTGGGGGGGCCGGGGAAAAACTGTTTTTT. Protein sequence: CASSSGGAGEKLFF.